This T cell receptor beta chain comes out of a study of control samples from healthy donors and cancer patients. V was cut by 5 bases and J by 6 bases, with 13 bases left in between. CDR1 and CDR2 (germline): MNHEY, SVGEGT. CDR3 length equals 13 residues. Here immunoSEQ multiplex PCR was the method, and the copy in TCRdb shows in-frame clones only, minus some. The sample has approximately 69,000 clones; approximately 90% are singletons. This sequence originates from a man in his 60s with colorectal cancer. Material for sequencing was PBMCs. This rearrangement joins TRBV6-2 or TRBV6-3 to TRBJ1-2; no clear D gene. The CDR3 DNA reads TGTGCCAGCAGTCCATTATCCTACAATGGCTACACCTTC. This encodes CASSPLSYNGYTF.